Following are 5 T cell receptor beta chains from one sample sequenced in a study of identical twins (dated by TCRdb to about 2016). Receptors were amplified or captured by 5' RACE. The listed sequencing device is Illumina HiSeq 2000. TCRdb reanalyzed the raw reads on its own, using fastp at Q25 for trimming and MiXCR for clone calling, and kept in-frame beta chains. Each CDR3 protein gets just one entry, which takes the most common genes and DNA from the rows behind it. The sample has fewer than 800,000 distinct CDR3 sequences on record, about 7% of them singletons. The ten largest clonotypes hold 1.5% to 2% of the sample. These same records also appear under a second study, on yellow fever vaccine responses in identical twins.

The sample comprised PBMCs. Receptors originate from a woman aged 18-29 years in good health.

The chain carries TRBV11-2 and TRBJ2-7; TRBD2 matches 11 bases. The V and J ends lost 4 bases and 2 bases, in that order; junction bases with no gene match: 4. This CDR3 region has 15 residues. Germline assignment: CDR1 SGHAT and CDR2 FQNNGV. The CDR3 DNA sequence: TGTGCCAGCAGCTCTAGACTAGCGGGGACCTACGAGCAGTACGTC. Its translation: CASSSRLAGTYEQYV.

This clonotype was seen at least ten times. The CDR3, as DNA: TGCGCCAGCAGCCAAAGGGCTAGCGGGAGGCCCGAGCAGTACTTC. Translation: CASSQRASGRPEQYF. This chain links TRBV4-1 with TRBJ2-7, with 11 positions matching TRBD2. The CDR3 spans 15 residues. Losses at the gene ends were 2 bases for V and 6 bases for J; bases not matched to a gene: 6. Per the germline V gene, CDR1 is MGHRA and CDR2 is YSYEKL.

The chain recombines TRBV6-5 with TRBJ2-3, with TRBD2 matching 8 bases. Germline V gene lookup returns CDR1 MNHEY and CDR2 SVGAGI. The CDR3 length is 15 residues. The J segment lost 3 bases and the V segment lost 7 bases, leaving 9 bases of the junction unmatched. CDR3 DNA: TGTGCCAGCATGGTACTCGGGGGGGGAACAGATACGCAGTATTTT. It translates to CASMVLGGGTDTQYF.

This clonotype was observed a few times. V and J are TRBV3-1 and TRBJ1-6, with 7 positions matching TRBD1. With V trimmed by 2 bases and J by 9 bases, 7 bases remained unmatched. The CDR3 extends over 15 amino acids. CDR1 is LGHDT and CDR2 is YNNKEL in the germline V gene (reference sequence). The CDR3 loop reads CASSQPTGTRSPLHF. As DNA, the CDR3 is TGTGCCAGCAGCCAACCGACAGGGACCCGTTCACCCCTCCACTTT.

Only a few counts were recorded for this clonotype. V is TRBV18 and J is TRBJ2-1; TRBD2 matches 7 bases. Germline V gives CDR1 KGHSH, CDR2 LQKENI. CDR3 length: 17 amino acids. J gave up 3 bases and V 3 bases, and 11 bases lay outside the gene matches. DNA of the CDR3: TGTGCCAGCTCACCCACCCCTAGCGGAATATACTACAATGAGCAGTTCTTC. Translating gives CASSPTPSGIYYNEQFF.